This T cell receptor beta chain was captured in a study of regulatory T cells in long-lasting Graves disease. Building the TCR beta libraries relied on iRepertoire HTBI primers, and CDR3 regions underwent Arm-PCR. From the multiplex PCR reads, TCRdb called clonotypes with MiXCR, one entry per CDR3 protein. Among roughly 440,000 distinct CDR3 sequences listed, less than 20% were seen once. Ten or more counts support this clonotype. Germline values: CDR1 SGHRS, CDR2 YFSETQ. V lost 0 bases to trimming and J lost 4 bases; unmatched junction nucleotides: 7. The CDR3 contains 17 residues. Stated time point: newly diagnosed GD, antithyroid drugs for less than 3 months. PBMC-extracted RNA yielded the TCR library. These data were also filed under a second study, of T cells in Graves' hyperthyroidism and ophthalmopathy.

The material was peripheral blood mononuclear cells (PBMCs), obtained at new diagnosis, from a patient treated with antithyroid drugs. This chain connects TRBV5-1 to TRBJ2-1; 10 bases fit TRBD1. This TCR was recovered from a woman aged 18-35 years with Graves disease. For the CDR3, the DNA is TGCGCCAGCAGCTTGGAACCTGGGACAGGGGTATACAATGAGCAGTTCTTC. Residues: CASSLEPGTGVYNEQFF.